These T cell receptor beta chains were read from a single sample in a study of blood T cell repertoires in COVID-19. The table came from immunoSEQ multiplex PCR; TCRdb's copy has only in-frame clones and leaves some out. The profile covers over 60,000 clones, with about 91% appearing a single time and around 4.9% taken by the ten largest. Sequences were obtained from peripheral blood. These receptors came from a woman aged 45 to 65 with active COVID-19. Both conserved end residues are trimmed from each CDR3. Each record gives: J gene, V gene, D gene, CDR3 protein. D genes are given only for firm matches.

j_gene: TRBJ1-4
v_gene: TRBV4-1
d_gene: NA
CDR3aa: ASSREGATNEKLF

j_gene: TRBJ2-1
v_gene: TRBV19
d_gene: NA
CDR3aa: ASSPPGTFSYNEQF

j_gene: TRBJ2-5
v_gene: TRBV7-3
d_gene: TRBD2
CDR3aa: ASSRTSGGQETQY

j_gene: TRBJ2-7
v_gene: TRBV5-4
d_gene: NA
CDR3aa: ASSLEGAQEQY

j_gene: TRBJ2-7
v_gene: TRBV2
d_gene: NA
CDR3aa: ASSEFGGRDEQY

j_gene: TRBJ2-1
v_gene: TRBV18
d_gene: TRBD1
CDR3aa: ASSYRTGIGSYNEQF

j_gene: TRBJ1-1
v_gene: TRBV11-2
d_gene: NA
CDR3aa: ASSFSSRDMGTEAF

j_gene: TRBJ2-3
v_gene: TRBV4-2
d_gene: TRBD2
CDR3aa: ASSLGRADTQY

j_gene: TRBJ2-4
v_gene: TRBV30
d_gene: TRBD2
CDR3aa: AWSRQTTSENIQY

j_gene: TRBJ2-3
v_gene: TRBV20-1
d_gene: NA
CDR3aa: SASDFERAFTDTQY

j_gene: TRBJ1-1
v_gene: TRBV18
d_gene: NA
CDR3aa: ASSQTGQNTEAF

j_gene: TRBJ2-1
v_gene: TRBV5-8
d_gene: TRBD2
CDR3aa: ASSFLASGIPSYNEQF

j_gene: TRBJ2-5
v_gene: TRBV6-5
d_gene: TRBD2
CDR3aa: ASSYAGGPYQETQY

j_gene: TRBJ2-7
v_gene: TRBV18
d_gene: TRBD2
CDR3aa: ASSQLAGGPGAEQY

j_gene: TRBJ1-5
v_gene: TRBV7-3
d_gene: NA
CDR3aa: ASSLSRYQPQH

j_gene: TRBJ1-4
v_gene: TRBV2
d_gene: NA
CDR3aa: ASLDDRINEKLF

j_gene: TRBJ1-2
v_gene: TRBV6-1
d_gene: TRBD1
CDR3aa: ASSERGQGLYYGYT

j_gene: TRBJ1-3
v_gene: TRBV19
d_gene: NA
CDR3aa: ASSKQYDSGNTIY

j_gene: TRBJ2-7
v_gene: TRBV15
d_gene: NA
CDR3aa: ATSRSWTTSYEQY

j_gene: TRBJ2-7
v_gene: TRBV6-2/TRBV6-3
d_gene: TRBD2
CDR3aa: ASSSSGPYEQY

j_gene: TRBJ2-1
v_gene: TRBV2
d_gene: TRBD2
CDR3aa: ASRGLAGYNEQF

j_gene: TRBJ1-2
v_gene: TRBV5-1
d_gene: TRBD1
CDR3aa: ASSLGRGRGGYT

j_gene: TRBJ1-5
v_gene: TRBV3-1/TRBV3-2
d_gene: NA
CDR3aa: ASSQGGASNQPQH

j_gene: TRBJ2-7
v_gene: TRBV2
d_gene: TRBD2
CDR3aa: ASDGWGEGRYEQY

j_gene: TRBJ2-1
v_gene: TRBV9
d_gene: TRBD1
CDR3aa: ASSRKAGTGDFSYNEQF

j_gene: TRBJ1-1
v_gene: TRBV3-1/TRBV3-2
d_gene: NA
CDR3aa: ASSQAGTWTEAF

j_gene: TRBJ2-7
v_gene: TRBV7-3
d_gene: NA
CDR3aa: ASSPPGTLLYEQY

j_gene: TRBJ1-1
v_gene: TRBV7-3
d_gene: NA
CDR3aa: ASSARRDTEAF

j_gene: TRBJ2-5
v_gene: TRBV30
d_gene: TRBD2
CDR3aa: AWSGLAGDSETQY

j_gene: TRBJ2-1
v_gene: TRBV5-1
d_gene: TRBD2
CDR3aa: ASRRLAGVYEQF

j_gene: TRBJ2-2
v_gene: TRBV27
d_gene: TRBD2
CDR3aa: ASSSGTSGRGRTGELF

j_gene: TRBJ2-7
v_gene: TRBV11-2
d_gene: TRBD2
CDR3aa: ASSSLKTSGRMGEQY

j_gene: TRBJ1-3
v_gene: TRBV19
d_gene: NA
CDR3aa: ASSILRGAGNTIY

j_gene: TRBJ2-5
v_gene: TRBV6-5
d_gene: NA
CDR3aa: ASSYRSGETQY

j_gene: TRBJ2-1
v_gene: TRBV9
d_gene: NA
CDR3aa: ASSVVTGVTNEQF

j_gene: TRBJ1-5
v_gene: TRBV28
d_gene: TRBD1
CDR3aa: ASSYRDRILQPQH

j_gene: TRBJ2-5
v_gene: TRBV19
d_gene: NA
CDR3aa: ASSMAGVPQETQY

j_gene: TRBJ2-7
v_gene: TRBV6-4
d_gene: NA
CDR3aa: ASSVEEYGEQY

j_gene: TRBJ2-1
v_gene: TRBV19
d_gene: NA
CDR3aa: ASSMLVSYNEQF

j_gene: TRBJ2-7
v_gene: TRBV11-2
d_gene: NA
CDR3aa: ASSFKGGEQY

j_gene: TRBJ2-7
v_gene: TRBV19
d_gene: NA
CDR3aa: ASSIGSGVRNHEQY

j_gene: TRBJ1-2
v_gene: TRBV19
d_gene: NA
CDR3aa: ASSIPRGNNYGYT

j_gene: TRBJ1-2
v_gene: TRBV10-3
d_gene: NA
CDR3aa: AISESVGGANYGYT

j_gene: TRBJ2-5
v_gene: TRBV9
d_gene: TRBD1
CDR3aa: ASSAPGQGNSETQY

j_gene: TRBJ2-5
v_gene: TRBV5-6
d_gene: TRBD2
CDR3aa: ASSRRLAGGETQY

j_gene: TRBJ2-1
v_gene: TRBV3-1/TRBV3-2
d_gene: TRBD1
CDR3aa: ASSHLPGQGYNEQF

j_gene: TRBJ2-3
v_gene: TRBV6-2/TRBV6-3
d_gene: TRBD1
CDR3aa: ASSGQGGIDTQY

j_gene: TRBJ2-1
v_gene: TRBV2
d_gene: NA
CDR3aa: ASSLGRDKF

j_gene: TRBJ1-5
v_gene: TRBV19
d_gene: NA
CDR3aa: ASSIATRDNQPQH

j_gene: TRBJ2-1
v_gene: TRBV7-9
d_gene: NA
CDR3aa: ASSGSDEQF

j_gene: TRBJ2-7
v_gene: TRBV2
d_gene: NA
CDR3aa: ASSGTETYEQY

j_gene: TRBJ2-3
v_gene: TRBV4-1
d_gene: NA
CDR3aa: ASSQDRVTDTQY

j_gene: TRBJ1-4
v_gene: TRBV20-1
d_gene: TRBD1
CDR3aa: SAGGEKLF

j_gene: TRBJ2-6
v_gene: TRBV29-1
d_gene: TRBD1
CDR3aa: SVTGTGLSGANVLT

j_gene: TRBJ1-1
v_gene: TRBV11-1
d_gene: TRBD1
CDR3aa: ASRSVTGVEAF

j_gene: TRBJ2-1
v_gene: TRBV5-1
d_gene: TRBD2
CDR3aa: ASSFMGSGRYNEQF